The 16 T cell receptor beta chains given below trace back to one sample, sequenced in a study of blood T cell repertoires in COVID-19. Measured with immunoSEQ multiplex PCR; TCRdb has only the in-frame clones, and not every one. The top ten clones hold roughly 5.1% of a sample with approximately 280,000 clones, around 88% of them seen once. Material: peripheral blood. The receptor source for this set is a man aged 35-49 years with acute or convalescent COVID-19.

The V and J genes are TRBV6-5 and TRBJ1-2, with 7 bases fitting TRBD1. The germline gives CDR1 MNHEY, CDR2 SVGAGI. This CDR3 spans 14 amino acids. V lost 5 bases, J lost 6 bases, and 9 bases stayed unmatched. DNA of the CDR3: TGTGCCAGCAGTATGGGGACAGAAAGGCATGGCTACACCTTC. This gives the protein CASSMGTERHGYTF.

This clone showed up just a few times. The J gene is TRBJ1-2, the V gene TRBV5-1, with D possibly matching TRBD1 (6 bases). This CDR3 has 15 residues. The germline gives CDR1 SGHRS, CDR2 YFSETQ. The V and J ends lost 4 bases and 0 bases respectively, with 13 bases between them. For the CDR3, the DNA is TGCGCCAGCAGCCCTAGGACAGATTCTAACTATGGCTACACCTTC. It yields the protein CASSPRTDSNYGYTF.

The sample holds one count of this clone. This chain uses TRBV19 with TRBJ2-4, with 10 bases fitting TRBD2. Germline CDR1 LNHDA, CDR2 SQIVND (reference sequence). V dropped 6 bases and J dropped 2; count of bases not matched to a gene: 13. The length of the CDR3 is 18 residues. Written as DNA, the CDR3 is TGTGCCAGTAGGAACGGTGGGGCTAGCGGGGGAACCAAAAACATTCAGTACTTC. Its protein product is CASRNGGASGGTKNIQYF.

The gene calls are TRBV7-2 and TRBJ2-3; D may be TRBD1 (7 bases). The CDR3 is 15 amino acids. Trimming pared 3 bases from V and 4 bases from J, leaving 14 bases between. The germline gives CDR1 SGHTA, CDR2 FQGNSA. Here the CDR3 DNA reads TGTGCCAGCAGCTTGTTCACAGGGGAGGCAGATACGCAGTATTTT. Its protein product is CASSLFTGEADTQYF.

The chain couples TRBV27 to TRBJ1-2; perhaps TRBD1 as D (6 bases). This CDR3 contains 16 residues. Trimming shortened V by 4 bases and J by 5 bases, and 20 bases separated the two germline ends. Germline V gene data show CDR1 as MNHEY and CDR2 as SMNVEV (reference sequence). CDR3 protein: CASSSRSIDRHYGYTF. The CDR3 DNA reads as TGTGCCAGCAGTTCCCGATCCATAGACAGGCATTATGGCTACACCTTC.

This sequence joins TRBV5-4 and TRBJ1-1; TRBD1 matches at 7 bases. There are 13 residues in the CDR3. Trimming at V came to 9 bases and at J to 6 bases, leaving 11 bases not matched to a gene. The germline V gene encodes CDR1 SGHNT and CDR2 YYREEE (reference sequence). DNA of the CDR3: TGTGCCACAACGACAGGGTTTTCCGCTGAAGCTTTCTTT. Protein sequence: CATTTGFSAEAFF.

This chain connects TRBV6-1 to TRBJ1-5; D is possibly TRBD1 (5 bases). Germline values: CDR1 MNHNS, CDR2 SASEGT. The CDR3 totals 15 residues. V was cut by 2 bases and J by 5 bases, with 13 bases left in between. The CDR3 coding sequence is TGTGCCAGCAGTGAACTTGCGGGGGACGATCAGCCCCAGCATTTT. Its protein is CASSELAGDDQPQHF.

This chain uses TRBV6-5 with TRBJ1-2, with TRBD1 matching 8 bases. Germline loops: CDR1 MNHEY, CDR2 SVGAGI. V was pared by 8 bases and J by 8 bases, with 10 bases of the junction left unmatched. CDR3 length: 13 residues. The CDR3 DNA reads TGTGCCAGCCACAGGGGGGGAATGGGAGGCTACACCTTC. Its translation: CASHRGGMGGYTF.

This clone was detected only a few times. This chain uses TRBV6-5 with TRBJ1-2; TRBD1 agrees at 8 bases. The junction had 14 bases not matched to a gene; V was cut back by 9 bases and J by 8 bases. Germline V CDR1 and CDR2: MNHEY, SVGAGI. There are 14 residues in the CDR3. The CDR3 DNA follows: TGTGCCAGTTCGGGACAGGCCCTTATTGAGGGCTACACCTTC. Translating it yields CASSGQALIEGYTF.

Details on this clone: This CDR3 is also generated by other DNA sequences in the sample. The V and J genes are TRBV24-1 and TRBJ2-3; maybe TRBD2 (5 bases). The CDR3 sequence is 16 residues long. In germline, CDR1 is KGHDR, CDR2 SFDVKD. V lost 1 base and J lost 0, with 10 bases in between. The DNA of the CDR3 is TGTGCCACCAGTGATTTCTCCGGGGTCAGCACAGATACGCAGTATTTT. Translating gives CATSDFSGVSTDTQYF.

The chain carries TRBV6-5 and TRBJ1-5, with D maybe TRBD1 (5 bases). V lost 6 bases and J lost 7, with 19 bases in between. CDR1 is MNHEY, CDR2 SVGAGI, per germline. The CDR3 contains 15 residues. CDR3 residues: CASRRDSRPWQPQHF. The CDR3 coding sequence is TGTGCCAGCAGACGGGACTCCCGACCTTGGCAGCCCCAGCATTTT.

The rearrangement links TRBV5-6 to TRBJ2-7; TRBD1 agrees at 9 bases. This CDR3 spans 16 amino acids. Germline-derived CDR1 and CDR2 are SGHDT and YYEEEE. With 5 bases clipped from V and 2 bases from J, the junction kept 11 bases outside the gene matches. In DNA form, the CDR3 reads TGTGCCAGCAGGTTTCAGACAGGGGGTCCACCCTACGAGCAGTACTTC. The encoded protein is CASRFQTGGPPYEQYF.

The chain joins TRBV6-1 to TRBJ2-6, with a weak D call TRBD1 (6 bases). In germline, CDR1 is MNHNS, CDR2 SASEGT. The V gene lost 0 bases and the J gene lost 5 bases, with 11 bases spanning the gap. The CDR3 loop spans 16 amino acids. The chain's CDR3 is CASSEAQGLRANVLTF. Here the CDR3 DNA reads TGTGCCAGCAGTGAAGCGCAGGGGTTAAGGGCCAACGTCCTGACTTTC.

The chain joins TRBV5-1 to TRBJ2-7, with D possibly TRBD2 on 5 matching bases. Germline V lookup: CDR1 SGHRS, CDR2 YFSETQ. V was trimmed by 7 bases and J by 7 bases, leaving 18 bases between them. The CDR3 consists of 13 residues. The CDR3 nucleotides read TGCGCCAGCGGATTACGAGGAACGGGGGAGCAGTACTTC. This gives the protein CASGLRGTGEQYF.

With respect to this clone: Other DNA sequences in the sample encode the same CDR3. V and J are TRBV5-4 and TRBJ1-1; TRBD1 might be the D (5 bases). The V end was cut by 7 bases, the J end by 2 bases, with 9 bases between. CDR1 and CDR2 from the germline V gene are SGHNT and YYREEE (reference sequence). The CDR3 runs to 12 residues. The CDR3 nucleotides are TGTGCCAGCTCAGGGAAAAACACTGAAGCTTTCTTT. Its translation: CASSGKNTEAFF.

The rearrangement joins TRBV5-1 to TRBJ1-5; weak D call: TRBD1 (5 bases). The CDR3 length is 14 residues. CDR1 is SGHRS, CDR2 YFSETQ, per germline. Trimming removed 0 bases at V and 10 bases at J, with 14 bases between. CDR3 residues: CASSLGQGGEPQHF. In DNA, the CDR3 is TGCGCCAGCAGCTTGGGGCAGGGCGGCGAACCCCAGCATTTT.